The 4 T cell receptor beta chains in this list originate from one sample, sequenced in a study of blood T cell repertoires in COVID-19. TCRdb's copy holds only in-frame clones and misses some; the assay was immunoSEQ multiplex PCR. The data contain about 170,000 clones, roughly 87% of them singletons. Material: PBMCs or T cells enriched from blood (not recorded which). All receptors come from a woman aged 45-60 years who had recovered from COVID-19.

The V and J genes are TRBV4-1 and TRBJ2-5, with 7 bases fitting TRBD2. This CDR3 contains 17 residues. Trimming took 0 bases from V and 2 from J; bases not matched to a gene: 9. CDR1 and CDR2 (germline): MGHRA, YSYEKL. CDR3 residues: CASSQDRGSGGQETQYF. CDR3 nucleotides: TGCGCCAGCAGCCAAGATAGGGGATCGGGAGGACAAGAGACCCAGTACTTC.

Notes on this clone: The same CDR3 arises from other DNA sequences in this sample as well. The J gene is TRBJ1-2, the V gene TRBV18, with D possibly TRBD1 on 6 matching bases. V was cut by 3 bases and J by 2 bases, with 7 bases left in between. This CDR3 contains 13 residues. CDR1 is KGHSH, CDR2 LQKENI, per germline. The CDR3 DNA follows: TGTGCCAGCTCACCTACAGGGAACTATGGCTACACCTTC. As protein: CASSPTGNYGYTF.

This clone was seen a few times. The V and J genes are TRBV24-1 and TRBJ1-5; maybe TRBD1 (5 bases). V lost 12 bases and J lost 2, with 16 bases in between. This CDR3 spans 14 amino acids. Germline V CDR1 and CDR2: KGHDR, SFDVKD. CDR3 sequence (DNA): TGTGCCCCTCGATGGGGCAGGGGCAATCAGCCCCAGCATTTT. It encodes CAPRWGRGNQPQHF.

This sequence joins TRBV9 and TRBJ2-7, with D hard to call. The CDR3 is 13 amino acids. Deletions cut 0 bases from V and 3 bases from J, with 7 bases between. The V gene's germline CDR1 is SGDLS and CDR2 YYNGEE. Written as DNA, the CDR3 is TGTGCCAGCAGCGTAGGTGCAGACTACGAGCAGTACTTC. Amino acid sequence: CASSVGADYEQYF.